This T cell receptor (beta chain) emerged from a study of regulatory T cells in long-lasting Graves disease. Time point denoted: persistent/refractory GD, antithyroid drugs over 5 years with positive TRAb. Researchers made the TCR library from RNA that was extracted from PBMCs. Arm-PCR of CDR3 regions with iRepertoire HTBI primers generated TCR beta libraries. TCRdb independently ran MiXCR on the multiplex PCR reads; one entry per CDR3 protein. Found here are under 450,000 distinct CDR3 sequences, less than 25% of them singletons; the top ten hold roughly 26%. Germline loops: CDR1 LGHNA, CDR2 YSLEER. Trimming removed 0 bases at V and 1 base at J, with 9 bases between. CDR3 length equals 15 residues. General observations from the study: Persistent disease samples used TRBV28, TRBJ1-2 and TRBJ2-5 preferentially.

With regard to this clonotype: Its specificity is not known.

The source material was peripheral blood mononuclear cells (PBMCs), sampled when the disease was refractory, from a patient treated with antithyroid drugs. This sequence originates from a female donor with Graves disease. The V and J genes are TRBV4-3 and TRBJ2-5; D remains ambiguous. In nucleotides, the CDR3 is TGCGCCAGCAGCCAAGACTATGCCAGCCAAGAGACCCAGTACTTC. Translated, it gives CASSQDYASQETQYF.